These 22 T cell receptor beta chains were sequenced from one sample in a study of regulatory T cells in long-lasting Graves disease. Time point meaning: newly diagnosed GD, antithyroid drugs for less than 3 months. The TCR library was prepared using RNA isolated from PBMCs. Both iRepertoire HTBI primers and Arm-PCR of CDR3 regions were used to build the TCR beta libraries. TCRdb reanalysed the multiplex PCR reads using MiXCR and keeps one entry per CDR3 protein. Here the sample spans some 490,000 distinct CDR3 sequences, more than 10% being singletons. The data were also submitted as part of a second study, on T cells in Graves' hyperthyroidism and ophthalmopathy.

Here the sequenced sample was peripheral blood mononuclear cells (PBMCs), taken at new diagnosis, from a patient treated with antithyroid drugs. The receptors here all came from a woman younger than 45 with Graves disease.

This clonotype was counted a few times. The chain combines TRBV6-1 with TRBJ2-1, with 13 nucleotides matching TRBD2. The CDR3 is 16 amino acids. The germline CDR1 and CDR2 sequences are MNHNS and SASEGT. Losses at the gene ends were 8 bases for V and 5 bases for J; bases not matched to a gene: 9. The CDR3 region has the DNA TGTGCCAGCCGGCCCAGGACTAGCGGGGGAGACAATGAGCAGTTCTTC. Amino acid sequence: CASRPRTSGGDNEQFF.

As for this clonotype: A much more abundant neighbour one base away suggests this may be a read error. This rearrangement joins TRBV19 to TRBJ1-2, with D possibly TRBD1 on 5 matching bases. The germline V gene encodes CDR1 LNHDA and CDR2 SQIVND (reference sequence). The CDR3 sequence is 14 residues long. CDR3 loop: CASGMGQPTYGHTF. The CDR3 nucleotides read TGTGCCAGTGGAATGGGGCAACCAACCTATGGCCACACCTTC.

This clonotype was observed at least ten times. This chain uses TRBV20-1 with TRBJ2-2, with D perhaps TRBD2 (5 bases). Trimming left V 2 bases short and J 5 bases short, with 9 bases between. The V gene's germline CDR1 is DFQATT and CDR2 SNEGSKA (reference sequence). The CDR3 covers 13 residues. CDR3 bases: TGCAGTGCTAGATCGCCGGGGACCGGGGAGCTGTTTTTT. It codes for CSARSPGTGELFF.

This clonotype was detected many times. This rearrangement joins TRBV20-1 to TRBJ1-1; D possibly corresponds to TRBD1 (5 bases). The germline V gene has CDR1 DFQATT and CDR2 SNEGSKA (reference sequence). Trimming took 3 bases from V and 7 from J, leaving 9 bases between them. The CDR3 extends over 11 amino acids. CDR3 DNA sequence: TGCAGTGCTAGTTGGACATTTGAAGCTTTCTTT. As protein: CSASWTFEAFF.

There are many counts of this clonotype. The V and J genes are TRBV28 and TRBJ2-3, with TRBD2 matching over 8 bases. The V gene end was trimmed by 3 bases and the J gene end by 4 bases; junction bases not matched to a gene: 6. The CDR3 has 15 residues. Germline assignment: CDR1 MDHEN and CDR2 SYDVKM. The CDR3 loop is CASSFGAGVADTQYF. CDR3 in DNA: TGTGCCAGCAGTTTCGGAGCGGGAGTTGCAGATACGCAGTATTTT.

Many counts were recorded for this clonotype. The rearrangement links TRBV20-1 to TRBJ1-1, with TRBD1 matching over 7 bases. The CDR3 runs to 11 residues. Germline loops: CDR1 DFQATT, CDR2 SNEGSKA (reference sequence). CDR3 DNA sequence: TGCAGCCTGACAGGGAGCACTGAAGCTTTCTTT. It codes for CSLTGSTEAFF.

The chain links TRBV29-1 to TRBJ2-2, with 8 nucleotides matching TRBD2. The CDR3 totals 16 residues. V lost 8 bases and J lost 0; bases outside the gene matches: 11. CDR1 and CDR2 (germline): SQVTM, ANQGSEA. The CDR3 loop reads CSPHKERESNTGELFF. CDR3 nucleotide sequence: TGCAGCCCCCACAAAGAGCGGGAGTCGAACACCGGGGAGCTGTTTTTT.

This clonotype was counted ten times or more. The rearrangement joins TRBV5-1 to TRBJ2-7, with 7 positions matching TRBD2. Germline V gene lookup returns CDR1 SGHRS and CDR2 YFSETQ. Trimming cost V 0 bases and J 3 bases; bases outside gene matches: 3. CDR3 size: 14 residues. The DNA of the CDR3 is TGCGCCAGCAGCTTGGAACCGGGGGGCTACGAGCAGTACTTC. It is translated as CASSLEPGGYEQYF.

Comment on this clonotype: A much larger clone sits a single nucleotide away, making a read error possible. The CDR3 end shows no conserved phenylalanine or tryptophan, and so a read error is likely. V is TRBV2 and J is TRBJ1-5; D is uncertain. The CDR3 covers 14 residues. From germline, CDR1 is SNHLY and CDR2 FYNNEI. CDR3 region: CASSEEPSNSPQHL. The CDR3 DNA follows: TGTGCCAGCAGCGAAGAACCTTCAAATTCGCCCCAGCATCTT.

This clonotype was detected a few times. The chain employs TRBV6-5 and TRBJ1-2; tentative D call: TRBD1 (6 bases). The CDR3 has 15 amino acids. V shed 0 bases and J shed 4 bases, with 12 bases lying between them. In germline, CDR1 is MNHEY, CDR2 SVGAGI. CDR3 residues: CASSYSGQRIYGYTF. The CDR3 nucleotides read TGTGCCAGCAGTTACTCAGGACAGCGGATCTATGGCTACACCTTC.

This clonotype was counted many times. The CDR3 coding sequence is TGTGCCAGCAGCCCCCGACAGCCTAACACTGAAGCTTTCTTT. Its protein product is CASSPRQPNTEAFF. The chain is built from TRBV9 and TRBJ1-1; D may be TRBD1 (5 bases). Germline V lookup: CDR1 SGDLS, CDR2 YYNGEE. The CDR3 length is 14 residues. Trimming removed 4 bases from V and 2 bases from J, with 12 bases in between.

A remark on this clonotype: This clone may be a read error of a much larger clone one base away. This chain links TRBV7-9 with TRBJ2-1, with TRBD2 matching over 11 bases. The J segment lost 3 bases and the V segment lost 5 bases, leaving 9 bases of the junction unmatched. Germline V lookup: CDR1 SEHNR, CDR2 FQNEAQ (reference sequence). This CDR3 spans 17 amino acids. For the CDR3, the DNA is TGTGCCAGCAGCACCTCACTAGCGGGAGTAATCTACAATGAGCAGTTCTTC. It specifies CASSTSLAGVIYNEQFF.

The chain links TRBV19 to TRBJ2-7; possible D gene TRBD2, 7 bases. Germline V lookup: CDR1 LNHDA, CDR2 SQIVND (reference sequence). This CDR3 spans 13 amino acids. V lost 6 bases and J lost 6, with 15 bases in between. This CDR3 reads CASRKGGGTEQYF. The CDR3 nucleotides read TGTGCCAGTAGGAAAGGGGGGGGCACCGAGCAGTACTTC.

This clonotype was detected a few times. The J gene is TRBJ2-2, the V gene TRBV5-1; the D is unclear. Germline values: CDR1 SGHRS, CDR2 YFSETQ. The ends were cut back, 0 bases at V and 8 bases at J, with 8 bases in the middle. CDR3 length equals 13 residues. The DNA of the CDR3 is TGCGCCAGCAGCTTGGGGCCTCAGGGGGAGCTGTTTTTT. This codes for CASSLGPQGELFF.

This clonotype occurred a few times. Compared with germline, one end of the junction differs, possibly owing to a read error. J is TRBJ1-2 and V is TRBV29-1, with D uncertain. The CDR3 runs to 12 residues. CDR1 is SQVTM and CDR2 is ANQGSEA in the germline V gene. DNA for the CDR3: TGCAGCGTTGAGGGGATGGACTACGGCTACACCTTC. It yields the protein CSVEGMDYGYTF.

The rearrangement uses TRBV7-3 and TRBJ2-5; possibly TRBD1 for D (5 bases). Germline loops: CDR1 SGHTA, CDR2 FQGTGA. CDR3 length: 15 residues. V was pared by 5 bases and J by 5 bases, with 18 bases between. The CDR3 region is CASSRTSEKGETQYF. The CDR3 nucleotides are TGTGCCAGCAGCCGGACATCCGAGAAAGGGGAGACCCAGTACTTC.

This clonotype was seen repeatedly, ten times or more. The genes are TRBV6-1 and TRBJ1-5, with D possibly being TRBD1 (5 bases). V was trimmed by 7 bases and J by 6 bases, leaving 13 bases between them. The CDR3 runs to 13 residues. The germline V gene encodes CDR1 MNHNS and CDR2 SASEGT. CDR3 amino acids: CASNSWGGQPQHF. In nucleotides, the CDR3 is TGTGCCAGCAACTCATGGGGCGGTCAGCCCCAGCATTTT.

This clonotype was recorded many times. This rearrangement joins TRBV28 to TRBJ2-7, with D uncertain. Deletions cut 10 bases from V and 3 bases from J, with 16 bases between. The CDR3 has 13 residues. CDR1 is MDHEN and CDR2 is SYDVKM in the germline V gene. In nucleotides, the CDR3 is TGTGCCACTACACAGCCCCTGTACTACGAGCAGTACTTC. Protein: CATTQPLYYEQYF.

This clonotype was seen many times. This chain links TRBV6-2 or TRBV6-3 with TRBJ1-1, with D unresolved. V gave up 5 bases and J gave up 7 bases, with 11 bases separating them. This CDR3 spans 12 amino acids. Germline assignment: CDR1 MNHEY and CDR2 SVGEGT. In DNA form, the CDR3 reads TGTGCCAGCAGTGAGGCTTGGGGTGAAGCTTTCTTT. Translation gives CASSEAWGEAFF.

This clonotype occurred many times. The rearrangement joins TRBV19 to TRBJ1-2, with 11 bases that match TRBD1. Germline V gene data show CDR1 as LNHDA and CDR2 as SQIVND (reference sequence). The CDR3 spans 15 residues. V was pared by 5 bases and J by 2 bases, with 4 bases of the junction left unmatched. The CDR3 sequence is CASSPGTGGNYGYTF. CDR3 sequence (DNA): TGTGCCAGTAGTCCTGGGACAGGGGGAAACTATGGCTACACCTTC. Supplemented by reference TRBV19 and TRBJ1-2, the full variable domain reads DGGITQSPKYLFRKEGQNVTLSCEQNLNHDAMYWYRQDPGQGLRLIYYSQIVNDFQKGDIAEGYSVSREKKESFPLTVTSAQKNPTAFYLCASSPGTGGNYGYTFGSGTRLTVV.

The chain has TRBV7-9 and TRBJ2-7; D uncertain. Germline CDR1 and CDR2: SEHNR and FQNEAQ (reference sequence). Trimming cost V 3 bases and J 3 bases, with 6 bases left between them. The CDR3 contains 12 residues. This chain's CDR3 is CASSFSLYEQYF. The CDR3, as DNA: TGTGCCAGCAGCTTTAGTCTCTACGAGCAGTACTTC. Drawing the rest from reference TRBV7-9 and TRBJ2-7, the complete variable domain is DTGVSQNPRHKITKRGQNVTFRCDPISEHNRLYWYRQTLGQGPEFLTYFQNEAQLEKSRLLSDRFSAERPKGSFSTLEIQRTEQGDSAMYLCASSFSLYEQYFGPGTRLTVT.

In its sample, this clonotype was seen a few times. The V and J genes are TRBV19 and TRBJ2-1, with D uncertain. The CDR3 length is 16 residues. The germline V gene has CDR1 LNHDA and CDR2 SQIVND (reference sequence). V was pared by 3 bases and J by 0 bases, with 12 bases between. CDR3 in amino acids: CASSISPYYSYNEQFF. CDR3 nucleotides: TGTGCCAGTAGTATTTCCCCGTACTACTCCTACAATGAGCAGTTCTTC.